The rows below give T cell receptor beta chains drawn from one sample of a study of blood T cell repertoires in COVID-19. TCRdb's copy holds only in-frame clones and misses some; the assay was immunoSEQ multiplex PCR. The sample contains more than 250,000 clones, about 91% of which appear only once. The sequenced sample was peripheral blood. Receptors originate from a woman in her 30s with COVID-19, enrolled during active disease. The CDR3 runs from the conserved cysteine through the conserved F or W. Fields, in order: CDR3 length, V gene, CDR3 protein.

14,TRBV2,CASSGQGANYGYTF
17,TRBV19,CASSKGSPTPSTDTQYF
14,TRBV3-1/TRBV3-2,CASSPTTGSTEAFF
15,TRBV7-8,CASSAQGARGNTIYF
13,TRBV4-3,CASSQRTGYEQYF
12,TRBV11-2,CASSLQGVGQFF
15,TRBV18,CASSPGGGAYNEQFF
14,TRBV27,CASSPGQNTGTQYF
14,TRBV7-9,CASSSLTGLTEAFF
16,TRBV5-6,CASTWGGPLGNQPQHF
16,TRBV27,CASSLSDYSDEDEQFF
14,TRBV28,CASSRGQPYNEQFF
16,TRBV9,CASSQTGGSNTGELFF
13,TRBV6-5,CASSYSVNAGYTF
13,TRBV6-4,CASSDTSYREQFF
14,TRBV6-1,CASSEVGANTEAFF
16,TRBV2,CASRTGSLLSNQPQHF
15,TRBV6-1,CASSETGTEWDGYTF
14,TRBV4-2,CASSQVGGGNEQFF
15,TRBV7-3,CASSPGTRRGDEQFF
13,TRBV5-4,CASSLLVGDTQYF
16,TRBV29-1,CSVLKLAGGPFYEQFF
15,TRBV6-1,CASSEAVTSGETQYF
12,TRBV2,CASSQNNSPLHF
17,TRBV7-9,CASSSPGLAGGRETQYF
15,TRBV5-5,CASSYGTSVGREAFF
15,TRBV11-2,CASSFLGSAGNTIYF
13,TRBV27,CATGQGVNTEAFF
14,TRBV9,CASSGTSTGDEQYF